The T cell receptor beta chain under discussion was sequenced for a study of blood T cell repertoires in COVID-19. Profiling relied on immunoSEQ multiplex PCR, and the TCRdb table lists in-frame clones only, not all of them. The sample contains about 230,000 clones, about nine tenths of which appear only once. V shed 6 bases and J 0 bases; nucleotides not matched to a gene: 7. The CDR3 spans 16 residues. Germline loops: CDR1 SNHLY, CDR2 FYNNEI. The receptor was derived from a woman in her 30s with acute COVID-19. The rearrangement links TRBV2 to TRBJ1-2; 10 positions match TRBD1. The source material was PBMCs or T cells enriched from blood (not recorded which). The chain's CDR3 is CASRTGTGASNYGYTF. The CDR3 region has the DNA TGTGCCAGCAGAACCGGGACAGGGGCCTCTAACTATGGCTACACCTTC.